This TCR beta chain derives from a study of lymphopenia after photon versus proton radiotherapy. This CDR3 is built from 14 residues. V was shortened by 1 base and J by 8 bases, with 12 bases between the two germline ends. Germline CDR1 SGHVS, CDR2 FNYEAQ. This clone occurred once. Sequencing used immunoSEQ multiplex PCR; TCRdb keeps in-frame clones, though not all of them. The sample shows around 63,000 clones, 75% to 90% of them seen only once. The specimen was peripheral blood, collected from a patient treated with proton-based radiotherapy. The receptor was isolated from a man older than 75 with esophageal cancer. The J gene is TRBJ2-1, the V gene TRBV7-6, with a weak D call TRBD2 (5 bases). CDR3 sequence reads: CASSLDPAGDEQFF. The CDR3 DNA is TGTGCCAGCAGCTTAGACCCGGCCGGGGATGAGCAGTTCTTC.